This TCR beta chain was documented in a study of blood T cell repertoires in COVID-19. Libraries were prepared by immunoSEQ multiplex PCR; TCRdb keeps only in-frame clonotypes and omits some of them. The table includes around 62,000 clones, 85% to 95% detected once. CDR3 length: 14 amino acids. J lost 0 bases, V lost 3 bases, and 5 bases had no gene match. Germline loops: CDR1 DFQATT, CDR2 SNEGSKA (reference sequence). The sequenced sample was peripheral blood. The TCR comes from a man between 65 and 85 years old with active COVID-19. The chain carries TRBV20-1 and TRBJ2-7, with TRBD2 matching over 7 bases. The CDR3 nucleotides read TGCAGTGCTAGTAAGGCGGGGGTCTCCTACGAGCAGTACTTC. Its protein is CSASKAGVSYEQYF.